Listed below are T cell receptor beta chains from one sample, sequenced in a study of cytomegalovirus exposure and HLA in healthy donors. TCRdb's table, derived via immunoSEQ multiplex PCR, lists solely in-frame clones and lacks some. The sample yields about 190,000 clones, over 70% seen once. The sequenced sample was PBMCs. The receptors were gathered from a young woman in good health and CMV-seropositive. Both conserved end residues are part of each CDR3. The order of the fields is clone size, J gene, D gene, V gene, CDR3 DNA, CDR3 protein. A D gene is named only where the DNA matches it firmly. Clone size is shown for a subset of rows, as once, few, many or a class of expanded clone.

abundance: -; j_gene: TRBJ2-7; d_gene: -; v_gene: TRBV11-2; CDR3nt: TGTGCCAGCAGCTTAAACAGGGCCCTCTACGAGCAGTACTTC; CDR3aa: CASSLNRALYEQYF
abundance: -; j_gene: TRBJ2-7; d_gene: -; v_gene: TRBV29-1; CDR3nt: TGCAGCGTTGAAGGGGGCGCCTACGAGCAGTACTTC; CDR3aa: CSVEGGAYEQYF
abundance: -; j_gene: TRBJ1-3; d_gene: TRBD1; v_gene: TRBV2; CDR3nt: TGTGCCAGCAGGAACCAGGGGGCCTCTGGAAACACCATATATTTT; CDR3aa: CASRNQGASGNTIYF
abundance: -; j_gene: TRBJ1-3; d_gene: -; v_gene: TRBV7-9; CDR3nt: TGTGCCAGCAGTCTAGTGGCCACCGGTGGAAACACCATATATTTT; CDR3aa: CASSLVATGGNTIYF
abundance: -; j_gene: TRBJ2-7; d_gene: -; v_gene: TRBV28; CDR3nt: TGTGCGGCCGGAGGAGTTTACGAGCAGTACTTC; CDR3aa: CAAGGVYEQYF
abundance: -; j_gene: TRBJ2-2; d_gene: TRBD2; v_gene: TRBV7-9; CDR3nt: TGTGCCAGCAGCTTGCCCCATAGACTAGCGGGGAACACCGGGGAGCTGTTTTTT; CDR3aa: CASSLPHRLAGNTGELFF
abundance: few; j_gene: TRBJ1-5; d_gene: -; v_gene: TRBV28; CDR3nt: TGTGCCAGCAGTTTCACGGAGTTCAATCAGCCCCAGCATTTT; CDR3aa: CASSFTEFNQPQHF
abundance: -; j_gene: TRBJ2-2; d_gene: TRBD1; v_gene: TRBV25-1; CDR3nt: TGTGCCAGCAGTGAGAGGGGGCAATCCGGGGAGCTGTTTTTT; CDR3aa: CASSERGQSGELFF
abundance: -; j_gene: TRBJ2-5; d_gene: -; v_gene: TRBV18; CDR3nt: TGTGCCAGCTCTGCCGGGGTCCAAGAGACCCAGTACTTC; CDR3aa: CASSAGVQETQYF
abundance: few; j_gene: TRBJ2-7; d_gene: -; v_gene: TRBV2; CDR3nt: TGTGCCAGCAGAGTTGGCGGAGCAACACTCTACGAGCAGTACTTC; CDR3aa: CASRVGGATLYEQYF
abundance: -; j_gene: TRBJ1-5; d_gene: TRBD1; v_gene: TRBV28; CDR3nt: TGTGCCAGCAGTCCAATGACAGGGGGGGATCAGCCCCAGCATTTT; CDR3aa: CASSPMTGGDQPQHF
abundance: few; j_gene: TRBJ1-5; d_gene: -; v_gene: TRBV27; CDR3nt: TGTGCCAGCAGTTTATCAGCGAGTCAGCCCCAGCATTTT; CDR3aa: CASSLSASQPQHF
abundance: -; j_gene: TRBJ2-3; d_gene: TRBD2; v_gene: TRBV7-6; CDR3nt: TGTGCCAGCAGCTTAGAAAGCGGGAGGCTAGTTACGCAGTATTTT; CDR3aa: CASSLESGRLVTQYF
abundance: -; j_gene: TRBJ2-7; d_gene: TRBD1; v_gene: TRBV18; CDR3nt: TGTGCCAGCTCCCCGACAGGGTCAGATGGGGAGCAGTACTTC; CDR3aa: CASSPTGSDGEQYF
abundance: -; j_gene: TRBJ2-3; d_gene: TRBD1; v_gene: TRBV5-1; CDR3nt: TGCGCCAGCAGCTTGGTAGGGACAGGGGGACGGGATACGCAGTATTTT; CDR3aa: CASSLVGTGGRDTQYF
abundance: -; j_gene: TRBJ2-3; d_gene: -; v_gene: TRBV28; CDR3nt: TGTGCCAGCAGCTCCTTCACAGATACGCAGTATTTT; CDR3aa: CASSSFTDTQYF
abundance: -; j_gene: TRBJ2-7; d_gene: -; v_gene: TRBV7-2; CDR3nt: TGTGCCAGCAGCTTAGAGCGAGTGGAAGAGCAGTACTTC; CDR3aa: CASSLERVEEQYF
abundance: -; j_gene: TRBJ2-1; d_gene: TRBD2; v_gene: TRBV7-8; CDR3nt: TGTGCCAGCAGCTTAACGGTAGCGGGAACCTACAATGAGCAGTTCTTC; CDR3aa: CASSLTVAGTYNEQFF
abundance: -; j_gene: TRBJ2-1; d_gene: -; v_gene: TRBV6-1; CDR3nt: TGTGCCAGCAGTGGCAGGGTCGGGCCTACCTACAATGAGCAGTTCTTC; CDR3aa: CASSGRVGPTYNEQFF
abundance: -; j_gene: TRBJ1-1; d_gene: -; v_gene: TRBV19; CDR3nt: TGTGCCAGTAGTATCCGAACAGGGACTGAAGCTTTCTTT; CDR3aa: CASSIRTGTEAFF
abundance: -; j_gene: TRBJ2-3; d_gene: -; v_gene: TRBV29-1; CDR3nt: TGCAGCGTTGAGACCGGGGGCACAGATACGCAGTATTTT; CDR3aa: CSVETGGTDTQYF
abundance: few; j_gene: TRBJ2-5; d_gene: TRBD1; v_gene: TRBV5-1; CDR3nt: TGCGCCAGCAGCCGGGACAGGGGAGAGACCCAGTACTTC; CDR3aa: CASSRDRGETQYF